The present T cell receptor beta chain was sequenced within a study of blood T cell repertoires in COVID-19. Sequencing used immunoSEQ multiplex PCR; TCRdb keeps in-frame clones, though not all of them. The profile shows 150,000 or so clones, approximately 87% of them singletons. This clone was observed once. From germline, CDR1 is ENHRY and CDR2 SYGVKD. This CDR3 is 14 amino acids long. With 3 bases removed from V and 0 bases from J, the gap between germline ends came to 8 bases. This receptor was taken from a woman aged 45-59 years who had recovered from COVID-19. V and J are TRBV10-3 and TRBJ1-1, with D unclear. Sequencing was performed on PBMCs or T cells enriched from blood (not recorded which). The CDR3 loop reads CAISEISLNTEAFF. Here the CDR3 DNA reads TGTGCCATCAGTGAAATCTCGTTGAACACTGAAGCTTTCTTT.